What follows is one T cell receptor (beta chain) and its context. This specimen belongs to a study of monozygotic twins with inflammatory bowel disease. CDR1 SGHTA and CDR2 FQGNSA come from the germline V gene. The CDR3 contains 13 residues. UMIs that had a 6-nucleotide sample barcode were put in using template switching. TCRdb re-called the 5' RACE reads and shows each CDR3 protein once, DNA omitted. The sample holds 70,000 to 95,000 distinct CDR3 sequences. The clonotype originates from a human donor with ulcerative colitis or Crohn's disease, or a healthy co-twin of an affected twin (not recorded which). The chain combines TRBV7-2 with TRBJ1-2; TCRdb gives TRBD1 as the D gene, but with no DNA this cannot be confirmed. The sample was blood. The CDR3 protein is CASSFDRDYGYTF.